The 3 T cell receptor beta chains listed next were all sequenced from one sample in a study of Ad26.COV2.S vaccination and SARS-CoV-2 variants. The data were produced by immunoSEQ multiplex PCR, yet TCRdb's version contains in-frame clones alone and is incomplete. Counted here are about 350,000 clones, around 90% occurring once; the ten biggest clones make up under 4%. The input for sequencing was peripheral blood, taken after recovery from COVID-19. The receptor source for this set is a human donor who had recovered from COVID-19.

This chain connects TRBV6-5 to TRBJ1-2; D might be TRBD1 (5 bases). Trimming left V 3 bases short and J 8 bases short, with 19 bases between. Germline V gene data show CDR1 as MNHEY and CDR2 as SVGAGI. This CDR3 spans 15 amino acids. The CDR3 region has the DNA TGTGCCAGCAGTTATGGAAACAGGCGAGAGGGAGGCTACACCTTC. Amino acid sequence: CASSYGNRREGGYTF.

J is TRBJ1-1 and V is TRBV19; 8 positions agree with TRBD1. This CDR3 contains 15 residues. J was trimmed by 6 bases and V by 1 base; bases with no gene match: 7. Germline V gene lookup returns CDR1 LNHDA and CDR2 SQIVND (reference sequence). The CDR3 here is CASSIGTGLEAEAFF. CDR3 coding DNA: TGTGCCAGTAGTATAGGGACAGGGCTTGAAGCTGAAGCTTTCTTT.

The V and J genes are TRBV7-6 and TRBJ2-1, with 7 bases identical to TRBD2. Germline CDR1 SGHVS, CDR2 FNYEAQ. Germline trimming cut 5 bases from V and 5 bases from J; bases unmatched to any gene: 9. This CDR3 comprises 15 residues. The CDR3 sequence is CASSDTMGGNNEQFF. The CDR3, as DNA: TGTGCCAGCAGCGACACCATGGGAGGGAACAATGAGCAGTTCTTC. Full variable domain (rest looked up from reference TRBV7-6 and TRBJ2-1): GAGVSQSPRYKVTKRGQDVALRCDPISGHVSLYWYRQALGQGPEFLTYFNYEAQQDKSGLPNDRFSAERPEGSISTLTIQRTEQRDSAMYRCASSDTMGGNNEQFFGPGTRLTVL.